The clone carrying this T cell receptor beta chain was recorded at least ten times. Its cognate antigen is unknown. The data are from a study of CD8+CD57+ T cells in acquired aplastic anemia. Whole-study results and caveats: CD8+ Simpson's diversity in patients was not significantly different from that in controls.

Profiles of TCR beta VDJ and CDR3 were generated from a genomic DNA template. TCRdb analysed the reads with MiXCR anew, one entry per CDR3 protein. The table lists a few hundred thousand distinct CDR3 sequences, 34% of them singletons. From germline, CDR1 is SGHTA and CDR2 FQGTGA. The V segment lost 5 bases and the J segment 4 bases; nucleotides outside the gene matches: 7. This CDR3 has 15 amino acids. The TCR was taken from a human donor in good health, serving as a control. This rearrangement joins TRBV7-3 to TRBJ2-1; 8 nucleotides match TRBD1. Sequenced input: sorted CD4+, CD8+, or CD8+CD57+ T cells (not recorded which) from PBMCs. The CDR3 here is CASSPDRGAYNEQFF. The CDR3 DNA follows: TGTGCCAGCAGCCCCGACAGGGGCGCATACAATGAGCAGTTCTTC.